The clone carrying this T cell receptor beta chain was counted a few times. Its antigen is currently unknown. This sample's time point: patch test 1, 2 weeks after DPC sensitization. Documented treatment: therapeutic diphenylcyclopropenone sensitization with weekly scalp DPC. The data were obtained in a study of human T cells and chemical hapten exposure. Study background: A roughly 2 cm by roughly 2 cm inner upper arm patch received 2% DPC for sensitization. Findings and caveats of the study: Patch test score showed a positive correlation with PT1 expanded TCR counts. Versus controls, expanded TCRs had significantly more large CDR3 similarity clusters.

TCRdb re-derived calls from the RACE reads in MiXCR, one entry per CDR3 protein. This sample has approximately 79,000 distinct CDR3 sequences, with 10% found just once. V was clipped by 5 bases and J by 1 base, with 9 bases between them. The germline gives CDR1 SGDLS, CDR2 YYNGEE. The length of the CDR3 is 13 residues. Sequenced here: whole blood, sampled in connection with sensitization to the hapten diphenylcyclopropenone (DPC). The sequence was obtained from a woman aged 50 to 60 with alopecia areata. Some clones in this sample may be carry-over from other donors' samples. V is TRBV9 and J is TRBJ1-1, with D possibly matching TRBD1 (5 bases). CDR3 nucleotide sequence: TGTGCCAGCAGTCACAGGAAGAACACTGAAGCTTTCTTT. It translates to CASSHRKNTEAFF. The full variable domain, in which reference TRBV9 and TRBJ1-1 provide the parts outside the CDR3, is DSGVTQTPKHLITATGQRVTLRCSPRSGDLSVYWYQQSLDQGLQFLIQYYNGEERAKGNILERFSAQQFPDLHSELNLSSLELGDSALYFCASSHRKNTEAFFGQGTRLTVV.